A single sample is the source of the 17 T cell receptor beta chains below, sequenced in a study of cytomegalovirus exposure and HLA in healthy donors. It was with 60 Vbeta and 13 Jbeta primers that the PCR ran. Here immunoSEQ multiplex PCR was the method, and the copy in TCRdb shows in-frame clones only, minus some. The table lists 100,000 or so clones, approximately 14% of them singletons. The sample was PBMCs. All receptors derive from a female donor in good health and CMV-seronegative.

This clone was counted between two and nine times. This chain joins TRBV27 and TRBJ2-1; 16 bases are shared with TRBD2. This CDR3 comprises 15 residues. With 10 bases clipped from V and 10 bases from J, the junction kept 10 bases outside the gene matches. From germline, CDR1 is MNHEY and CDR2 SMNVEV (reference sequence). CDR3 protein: CATGTSGRASAEQFF. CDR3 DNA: TGTGCCACTGGGACTAGCGGGAGGGCCTCCGCCGAGCAGTTCTTC.

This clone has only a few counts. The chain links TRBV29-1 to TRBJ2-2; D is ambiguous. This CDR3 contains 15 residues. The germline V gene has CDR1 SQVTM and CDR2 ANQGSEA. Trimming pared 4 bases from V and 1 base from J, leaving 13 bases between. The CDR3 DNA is TGCAGCGTTGTACCGGGTAGCAGGAACACCGGGGAGCTGTTTTTT. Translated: CSVVPGSRNTGELFF.

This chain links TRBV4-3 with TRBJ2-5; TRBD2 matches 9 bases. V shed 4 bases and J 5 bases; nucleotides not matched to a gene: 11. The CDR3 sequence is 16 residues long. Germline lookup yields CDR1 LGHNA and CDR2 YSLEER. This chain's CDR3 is CASSPERSGSGETQYF. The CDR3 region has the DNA TGCGCCAGCAGCCCCGAACGTAGCGGGAGCGGGGAGACCCAGTACTTC.

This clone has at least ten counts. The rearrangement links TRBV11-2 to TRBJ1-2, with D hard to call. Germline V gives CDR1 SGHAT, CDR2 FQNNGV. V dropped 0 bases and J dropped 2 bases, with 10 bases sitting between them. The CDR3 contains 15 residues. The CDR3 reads CASSLERRLNYGYTF. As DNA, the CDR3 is TGTGCCAGCAGCTTAGAGAGGCGGCTGAACTATGGCTACACCTTC.

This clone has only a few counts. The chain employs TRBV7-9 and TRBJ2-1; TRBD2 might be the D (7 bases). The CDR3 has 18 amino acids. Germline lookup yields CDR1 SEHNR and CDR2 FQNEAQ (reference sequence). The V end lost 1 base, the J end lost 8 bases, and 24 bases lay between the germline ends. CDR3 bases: TGTGCCAGCAGCTTAGGGGAGGGGGGGTCACATCCGAACGATGAGCAGTTCTTC. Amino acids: CASSLGEGGSHPNDEQFF.

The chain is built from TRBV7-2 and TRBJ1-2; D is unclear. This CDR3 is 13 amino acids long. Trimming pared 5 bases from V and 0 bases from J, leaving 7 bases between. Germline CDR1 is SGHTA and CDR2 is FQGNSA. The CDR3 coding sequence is TGTGCCAGCAGCCCCGGGACTAACTATGGCTACACCTTC. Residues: CASSPGTNYGYTF.

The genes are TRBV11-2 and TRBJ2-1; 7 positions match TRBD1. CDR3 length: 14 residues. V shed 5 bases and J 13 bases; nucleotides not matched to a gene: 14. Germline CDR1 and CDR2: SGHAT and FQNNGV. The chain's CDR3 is CASSHRQGQVGQFF. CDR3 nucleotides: TGTGCCAGCAGCCACAGACAGGGCCAAGTTGGACAGTTCTTC.

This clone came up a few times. The CDR3 here is CASSSVAGVEQYF. In nucleotides, the CDR3 is TGTGCCAGCAGTTCAGTGGCGGGGGTCGAGCAGTACTTC. The rearrangement joins TRBV27 to TRBJ2-7; 7 positions agree with TRBD2. V was clipped by 4 bases and J by 6 bases; unmatched bases: 6. Germline V gene sequence: CDR1 MNHEY, CDR2 SMNVEV (reference sequence). The CDR3 loop spans 13 amino acids.

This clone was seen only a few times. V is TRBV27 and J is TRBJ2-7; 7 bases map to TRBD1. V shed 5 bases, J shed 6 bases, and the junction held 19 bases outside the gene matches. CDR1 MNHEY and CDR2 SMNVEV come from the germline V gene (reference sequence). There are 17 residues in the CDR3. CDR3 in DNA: TGTGCCAGCAGTCTGAATAACAGGGGACGGGAAATCGGCGAGCAGTACTTC. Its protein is CASSLNNRGREIGEQYF.

The CDR3 DNA reads as TGCGCCAGCAGCTTAGGGAAGGGGTATGGCTACACCTTC. This translates into CASSLGKGYGYTF. The chain recombines TRBV5-1 with TRBJ1-2; a possible D gene is TRBD1 (5 bases). The germline V and J ends were trimmed by 2 bases and 5 bases, with 10 bases remaining between them. The CDR3 is 13 residues long. CDR1 SGHRS and CDR2 YFSETQ come from the germline V gene.

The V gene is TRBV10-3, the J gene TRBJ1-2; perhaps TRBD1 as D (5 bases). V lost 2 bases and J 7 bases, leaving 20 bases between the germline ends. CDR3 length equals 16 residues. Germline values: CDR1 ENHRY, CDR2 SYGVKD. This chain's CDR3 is CAISEISPELGGGYTF. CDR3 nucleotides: TGTGCCATCAGTGAGATAAGTCCGGAACTCGGGGGTGGCTACACCTTC.

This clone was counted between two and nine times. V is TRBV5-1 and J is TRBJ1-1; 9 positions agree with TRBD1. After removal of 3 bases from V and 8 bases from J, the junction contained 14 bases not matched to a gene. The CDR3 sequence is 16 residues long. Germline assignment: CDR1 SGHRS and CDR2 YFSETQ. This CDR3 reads CASSSKTFRDRVEAFF. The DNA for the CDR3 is TGCGCCAGCAGCTCTAAAACGTTCCGGGACAGGGTAGAAGCTTTCTTT.

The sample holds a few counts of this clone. CDR3 in amino acids: CASSFGQGATTGELFF. CDR3 in DNA: TGTGCCAGCAGCTTCGGACAGGGTGCGACCACCGGGGAGCTGTTTTTT. The rearrangement joins TRBV5-4 to TRBJ2-2, with TRBD1 matching over 8 bases. This CDR3 has 16 amino acids. Losses at the gene ends were 2 bases for V and 4 bases for J; bases not matched to a gene: 7. CDR1 SGHNT and CDR2 YYREEE come from the germline V gene (reference sequence).

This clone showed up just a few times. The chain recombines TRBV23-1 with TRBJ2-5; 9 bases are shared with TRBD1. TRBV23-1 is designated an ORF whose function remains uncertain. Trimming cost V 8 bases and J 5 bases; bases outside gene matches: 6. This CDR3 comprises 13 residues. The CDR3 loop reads CASPTGGDETQYF. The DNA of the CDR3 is TGCGCCAGCCCGACAGGGGGGGACGAGACCCAGTACTTC.

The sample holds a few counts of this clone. CDR3 bases: TGCGCCAGCAGCTTAACTAGGCAGTCACAAGGTACGCAGTATTTT. This encodes CASSLTRQSQGTQYF. The chain couples TRBV5-1 to TRBJ2-3; tentatively, D is TRBD2 (5 bases). Germline V gives CDR1 SGHRS, CDR2 YFSETQ. The CDR3 length is 15 residues. V dropped 2 bases and J dropped 8 bases, with 18 bases sitting between them.

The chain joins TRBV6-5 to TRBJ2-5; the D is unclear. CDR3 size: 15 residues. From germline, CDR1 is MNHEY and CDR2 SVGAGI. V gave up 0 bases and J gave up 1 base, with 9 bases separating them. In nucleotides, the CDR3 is TGTGCCAGCAGTTACTCGAGTCGATCCCAAGAGACCCAGTACTTC. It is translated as CASSYSSRSQETQYF.

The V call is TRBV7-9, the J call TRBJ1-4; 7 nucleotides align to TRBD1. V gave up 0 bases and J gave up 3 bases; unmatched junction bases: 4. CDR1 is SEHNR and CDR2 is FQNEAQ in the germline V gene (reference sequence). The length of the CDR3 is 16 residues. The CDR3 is CASSLARGSANEKLFF. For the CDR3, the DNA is TGTGCCAGCAGCTTAGCCAGGGGGTCGGCTAATGAAAAACTGTTTTTT.